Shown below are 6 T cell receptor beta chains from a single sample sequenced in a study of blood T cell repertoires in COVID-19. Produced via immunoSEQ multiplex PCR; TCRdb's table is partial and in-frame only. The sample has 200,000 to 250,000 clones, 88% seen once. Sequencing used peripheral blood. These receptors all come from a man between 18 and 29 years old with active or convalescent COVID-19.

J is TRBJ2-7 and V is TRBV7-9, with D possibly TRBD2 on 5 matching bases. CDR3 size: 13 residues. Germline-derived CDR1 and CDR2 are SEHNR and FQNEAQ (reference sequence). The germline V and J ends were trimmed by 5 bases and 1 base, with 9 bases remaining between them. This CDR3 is CASSGLRSYEQYF. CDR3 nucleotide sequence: TGTGCCAGCAGCGGACTTCGGTCCTACGAGCAGTACTTC.

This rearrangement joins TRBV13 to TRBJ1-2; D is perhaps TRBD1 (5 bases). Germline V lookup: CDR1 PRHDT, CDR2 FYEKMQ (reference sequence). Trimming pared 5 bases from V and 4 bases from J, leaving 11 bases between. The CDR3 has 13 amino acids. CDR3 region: CASSPTGVYGYTF. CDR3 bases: TGTGCCAGCAGCCCAACGGGGGTCTATGGCTACACCTTC.

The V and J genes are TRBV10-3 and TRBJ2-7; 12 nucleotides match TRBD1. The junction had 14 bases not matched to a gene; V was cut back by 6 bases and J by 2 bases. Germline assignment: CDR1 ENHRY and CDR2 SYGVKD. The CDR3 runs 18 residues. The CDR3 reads CAIRNRGQGALSPYEQYF. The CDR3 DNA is TGTGCCATCAGGAACCGGGGACAGGGGGCGCTTTCGCCCTACGAGCAGTACTTC.

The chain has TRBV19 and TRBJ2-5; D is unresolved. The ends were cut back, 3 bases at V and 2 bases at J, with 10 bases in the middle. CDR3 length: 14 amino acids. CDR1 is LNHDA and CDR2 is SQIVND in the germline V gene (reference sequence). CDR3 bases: TGTGCCAGTAGTATTGCACGGAGACAAGAGACCCAGTACTTC. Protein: CASSIARRQETQYF.

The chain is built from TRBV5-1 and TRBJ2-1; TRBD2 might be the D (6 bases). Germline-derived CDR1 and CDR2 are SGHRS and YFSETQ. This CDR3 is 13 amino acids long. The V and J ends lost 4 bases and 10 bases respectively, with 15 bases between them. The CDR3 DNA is TGCGCCAGCAGCGAAGGAGGGGTTAGAGAGCAGTTCTTC. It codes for CASSEGGVREQFF. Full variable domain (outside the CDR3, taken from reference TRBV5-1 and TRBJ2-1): KAGVTQTPRYLIKTRGQQVTLSCSPISGHRSVSWYQQTPGQGLQFLFEYFSETQRNKGNFPGRFSGRQFSNSRSEMNVSTLELGDSALYLCASSEGGVREQFFGPGTRLTVL.

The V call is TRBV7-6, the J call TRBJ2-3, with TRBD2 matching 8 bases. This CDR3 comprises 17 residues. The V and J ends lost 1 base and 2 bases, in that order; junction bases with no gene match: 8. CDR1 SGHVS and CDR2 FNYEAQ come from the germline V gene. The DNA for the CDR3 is TGTGCCAGCAGCTTAGACACCGGGACTAGTATCACAGATACGCAGTATTTT. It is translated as CASSLDTGTSITDTQYF.